This passage covers 22 T cell receptor beta chains from one sample sequenced in a study of Ad26.COV2.S vaccination and SARS-CoV-2 variants. Measured with immunoSEQ multiplex PCR; TCRdb has only the in-frame clones, and not every one. This table has some 250,000 clones, over 75% appearing once. Treatment of the sample: 15 to 20 received Ad26.COV2.S at low or high dose, single or two shots; a few received placebo; per-sample allocation not given. Sampling was performed 63 days after the first vaccine or placebo injection. The starting material was peripheral blood, obtained in a trial of Ad26.COV2.S vaccine versus placebo. These receptors originate from a person aged 18-60 years who received the Ad26.COV2.S COVID-19 vaccine or a placebo.

In this sample, this clone turned up once. This rearrangement joins TRBV5-1 to TRBJ2-3; 7 bases line up with TRBD2. The CDR3 spans 17 residues. CDR1 and CDR2 from the germline V gene are SGHRS and YFSETQ. V was clipped by 1 base and J by 4 bases; unmatched bases: 12. The CDR3 nucleotides read TGCGCCAGCAGCTTGTGGGGCACGGCGGGAGCAGCAGATACGCAGTATTTT. Its translation is CASSLWGTAGAADTQYF.

The CDR3 region has the DNA TGTGCCTGGAGCGCTACGGCAGGGTTCACCGGGCAGTACTTC. This encodes CAWSATAGFTGQYF. This chain uses TRBV30 with TRBJ2-7; possibly TRBD1 for D (5 bases). The V gene's germline CDR1 is GTSNPN and CDR2 SVGIG (reference sequence). V was cut by 3 bases and J by 9 bases, with 21 bases left in between. The CDR3 is made up of 14 amino acids. Variable domain in full (rest from reference TRBV30 and TRBJ2-7): SQTIHQWPATLVQPVGSPLSLECTVEGTSNPNLYWYRQAAGRGLQLLFYSVGIGQISSEVPQNLSASRPQDRQFILSSKKLLLSDSGFYLCAWSATAGFTGQYFGPGTRLTVT.

There are a few counts of this clone. The rearrangement links TRBV5-3 to TRBJ2-7; 8 positions match TRBD1. TRBV5-3 is filed as an ORF, its function uncertain. With 4 bases clipped from V and 5 bases from J, the junction kept 8 bases outside the gene matches. The CDR3 sequence is 14 residues long. This chain's CDR3 is CARSRGQGLNEQYF. The CDR3 DNA is TGTGCCAGAAGCCGCGGACAGGGATTAAACGAGCAGTACTTC.

J is TRBJ2-1 and V is TRBV11-3; D gene ambiguous. CDR1 is SGHNT and CDR2 is YENEEA in the germline V gene. V was shortened by 3 bases and J by 7 bases, with 7 bases between the two germline ends. CDR3 length: 12 amino acids. CDR3 in DNA: TGTGCCAGCAGCTTCGTGGAGAATGAGCAGTTCTTC. Protein product: CASSFVENEQFF.

This clone has more than one count but fewer than ten. The chain employs TRBV6-2 or TRBV6-3 and TRBJ2-5, with a weak D call TRBD2 (5 bases). Trimming removed 4 bases at V and 8 bases at J, with 14 bases between. Germline CDR1 is MNHEY and CDR2 is SVGEGT. CDR3 size: 13 residues. The CDR3 nucleotides are TGTGCCAGCAGTTCCACTCGACCGGGAACCCAGTACTTC. Residues: CASSSTRPGTQYF.

CDR3 nucleotides: TGTGCCATCAGTGAGGAGAAGGGAAACTATGGCTACACCTTC. Residues: CAISEEKGNYGYTF. The chain couples TRBV10-3 to TRBJ1-2, with D hard to call. Germline V CDR1 and CDR2: ENHRY, SYGVKD. Trimming took off 2 bases at V and 2 bases at J, with 9 bases between the two ends. The CDR3 is 14 residues long.

This clone was seen once. The genes are TRBV5-5 and TRBJ1-4, with TRBD1 as a possible D gene (6 bases). The CDR3 length is 15 residues. Looked up from germline, CDR1 is SGHKS and CDR2 is YYEKEE (reference sequence). V lost 3 bases and J lost 7, with 16 bases in between. DNA for the CDR3: TGTGCCAGCAGCTCCTCACAGGGATGGAGTGAAAAACTGTTTTTT. Translated, it gives CASSSSQGWSEKLFF.

This chain connects TRBV5-4 to TRBJ1-3, with unresolved D. Germline-derived CDR1 and CDR2 are SGHNT and YYREEE (reference sequence). The CDR3 length is 14 residues. V gave up 4 bases and J gave up 0 bases, with 8 bases separating them. CDR3 nucleotides: TGTGCCAGCAGCGGAGGAGGCTCTGGAAACACCATATATTTT. Amino acid sequence: CASSGGGSGNTIYF.

The chain has TRBV5-4 and TRBJ2-2, with D possibly matching TRBD2 (6 bases). V was trimmed by 0 bases and J by 7 bases, leaving 16 bases between them. There are 16 residues in the CDR3. Per germline, CDR1 SGHNT and CDR2 YYREEE (reference sequence). CDR3 in amino acids: CASSLELTLGGGELFF. The CDR3 DNA reads as TGTGCCAGCAGCTTGGAGCTGACGCTGGGGGGCGGGGAGCTGTTTTTT.

The genes are TRBV6-5 and TRBJ2-7; 7 bases are shared with TRBD2. CDR3 length equals 12 residues. The ends lost 8 bases at V and 6 bases at J; junction bases unmatched: 7. Germline V gene sequence: CDR1 MNHEY, CDR2 SVGAGI. CDR3 in DNA: TGTGCCAGCTATGGGGAGGGATCCGAGCAGTACTTC. As protein: CASYGEGSEQYF.

The gene calls are TRBV6-5 and TRBJ1-1; tentatively, D is TRBD1 (6 bases). The CDR3 covers 15 residues. Trimming removed 5 bases from V and 1 base from J, with 14 bases in between. Germline V gene sequence: CDR1 MNHEY, CDR2 SVGAGI. CDR3 protein: CASSQTTGSNTEAFF. CDR3 bases: TGTGCCAGCAGTCAGACGACAGGATCGAACACTGAAGCTTTCTTT.

V and J are TRBV19 and TRBJ2-1, with D perhaps matching TRBD1 (5 bases). The V end lost 3 bases, the J end lost 0 bases, and 12 bases lay between the germline ends. CDR1 LNHDA and CDR2 SQIVND come from the germline V gene (reference sequence). This CDR3 comprises 16 residues. CDR3 nucleotides: TGTGCCAGTAGTATTCCTCAGGGCCACTCCTACAATGAGCAGTTCTTC. Amino acids: CASSIPQGHSYNEQFF.

The gene calls are TRBV7-2 and TRBJ2-3; the D gene is possibly TRBD2 (7 bases). Germline V gene sequence: CDR1 SGHTA, CDR2 FQGNSA. The CDR3 sequence is 15 residues long. V lost 3 bases and J lost 1, with 11 bases in between. CDR3 region: CASSLGGAGTDTQYF. CDR3 in DNA: TGTGCCAGCAGCTTGGGGGGGGCTGGCACAGATACGCAGTATTTT.

The chain employs TRBV4-3 and TRBJ2-7; D unresolved. CDR1 and CDR2 (germline): LGHNA, YSLEER. The CDR3 runs to 15 residues. The V end lost 0 bases, the J end lost 3 bases, and 12 bases lay between the germline ends. The CDR3: CASSQDLGRNYEQYF. CDR3 bases: TGCGCCAGCAGCCAAGATCTTGGCCGAAACTACGAGCAGTACTTC.

As concerns this clone: Compared with germline, one end of the junction differs, possibly owing to a read error. The chain links TRBV7-8 to TRBJ2-1, with TRBD2 matching 8 bases. Germline-derived CDR1 and CDR2 are SGHVS and FQNEAQ. The CDR3 spans 13 residues. In DNA, the CDR3 is TGTGCCAGCAGCCTAGCGGGCCACAATGAGCAGTTCTTC. Translated: CASSLAGHNEQFF.

V usage is TRBV19 and J usage is TRBJ2-7, with D possibly TRBD1 on 6 matching bases. Germline loops: CDR1 LNHDA, CDR2 SQIVND (reference sequence). The V gene lost 5 bases and the J gene lost 2 bases, with 13 bases spanning the gap. This CDR3 has 14 residues. This chain's CDR3 is CASSQSGATYEQYF. CDR3 nucleotides: TGTGCCAGTAGTCAGTCAGGGGCTACCTACGAGCAGTACTTC.

The CDR3 here is CASSQGRGLARGTQYF. The CDR3 DNA follows: TGTGCCAGCAGCCAAGGGCGAGGACTGGCTCGCGGTACGCAGTATTTT. The chain links TRBV14 to TRBJ2-3; D might be TRBD2 (5 bases). The CDR3 extends over 16 amino acids. Germline loops: CDR1 SGHDN, CDR2 FVKESK. Trimming took 1 base from V and 8 from J, leaving 19 bases between them.

The chain employs TRBV10-3 and TRBJ1-5, with TRBD1 matching 9 bases. Germline V CDR1 and CDR2: ENHRY, SYGVKD. The J segment lost 4 bases and the V segment lost 6 bases, leaving 4 bases of the junction unmatched. This CDR3 contains 14 residues. The CDR3 loop reads CAISEDRGNQPQHF. The CDR3 bases are TGTGCCATCAGCGAGGACAGGGGTAATCAGCCCCAGCATTTT.

The genes are TRBV24-1 and TRBJ1-2; TRBD1 agrees at 8 bases. Germline assignment: CDR1 KGHDR and CDR2 SFDVKD. The J segment lost 3 bases and the V segment lost 5 bases, leaving 16 bases of the junction unmatched. CDR3 length equals 18 residues. CDR3 DNA sequence: TGTGCCACCAGTGGCCGGGACAGGTCGATAAGCGGAGACTATGGCTACACCTTC. Its translation is CATSGRDRSISGDYGYTF.

The chain recombines TRBV7-2 with TRBJ1-1, with D possibly TRBD1 on 5 matching bases. The CDR3 length is 16 residues. Looked up from germline, CDR1 is SGHTA and CDR2 is FQGNSA. Trimming pared 5 bases from V and 0 bases from J, leaving 16 bases between. The CDR3 loop reads CASSRRVGRLNTEAFF. The CDR3 DNA follows: TGTGCCAGCAGCCGGAGGGTGGGGCGGTTGAACACTGAAGCTTTCTTT.

The J gene is TRBJ1-2, the V gene TRBV3-1 (or the pseudogene TRBV3-2); maybe TRBD1 (5 bases). CDR1 is LGHDT and CDR2 is YNNKEL in the germline V gene (reference sequence). Trimming removed 3 bases at V and 0 bases at J, with 17 bases between. This CDR3 has 17 amino acids. For the CDR3, the DNA is TGTGCCAGCAGCCAGGATCCCGGGACGGCAGCTAACTATGGCTACACCTTC. Translating it yields CASSQDPGTAANYGYTF.

The chain combines TRBV11-2 with TRBJ2-3; D is unclear. V lost 0 bases and J 1 base, leaving 5 bases between the germline ends. Germline V gives CDR1 SGHAT, CDR2 FQNNGV. The CDR3 is 14 residues long. CDR3: CASSLDRRTDTQYF. In DNA form, the CDR3 reads TGTGCCAGCAGCTTAGACCGGCGCACAGATACGCAGTATTTT.